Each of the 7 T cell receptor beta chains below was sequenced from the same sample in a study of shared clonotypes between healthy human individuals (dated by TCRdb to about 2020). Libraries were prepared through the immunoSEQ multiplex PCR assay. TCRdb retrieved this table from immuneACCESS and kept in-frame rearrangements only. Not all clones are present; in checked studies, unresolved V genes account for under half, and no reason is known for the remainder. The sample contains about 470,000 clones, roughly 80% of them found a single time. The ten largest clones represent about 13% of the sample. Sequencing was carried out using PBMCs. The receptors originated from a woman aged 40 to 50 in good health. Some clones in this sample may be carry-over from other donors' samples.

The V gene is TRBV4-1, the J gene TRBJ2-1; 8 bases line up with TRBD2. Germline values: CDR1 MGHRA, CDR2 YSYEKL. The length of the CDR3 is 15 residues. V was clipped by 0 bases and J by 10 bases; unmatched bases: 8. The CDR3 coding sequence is TGCGCCAGCAGCCAAGAAGGAACTAGCGGAAGAGAGCAGTTCTTC. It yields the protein CASSQEGTSGREQFF.

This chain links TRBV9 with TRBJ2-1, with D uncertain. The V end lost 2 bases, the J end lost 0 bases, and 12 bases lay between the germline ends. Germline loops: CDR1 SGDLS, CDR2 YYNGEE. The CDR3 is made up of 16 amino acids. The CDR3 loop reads CASSVLGDISYNEQFF. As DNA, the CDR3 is TGTGCCAGCAGCGTCCTTGGTGACATCTCCTACAATGAGCAGTTCTTC.

CDR3 coding DNA: TGCGCCAGCAGCCCCCGGACAGGGGACAATGAGCAGTTCTTC. It encodes CASSPRTGDNEQFF. The chain employs TRBV4-1 and TRBJ2-1; TRBD1 aligns across 9 bases. Looked up from germline, CDR1 is MGHRA and CDR2 is YSYEKL. There are 14 residues in the CDR3. V gave up 4 bases and J gave up 5 bases; unmatched junction bases: 3.

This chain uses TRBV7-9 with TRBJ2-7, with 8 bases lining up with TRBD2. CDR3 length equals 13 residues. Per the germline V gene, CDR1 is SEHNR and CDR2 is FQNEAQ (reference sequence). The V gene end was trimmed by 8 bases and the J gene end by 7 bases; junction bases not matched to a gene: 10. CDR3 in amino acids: CASAQGLVGEQYF. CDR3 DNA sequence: TGTGCCAGCGCCCAGGGACTAGTCGGTGAGCAGTACTTC.

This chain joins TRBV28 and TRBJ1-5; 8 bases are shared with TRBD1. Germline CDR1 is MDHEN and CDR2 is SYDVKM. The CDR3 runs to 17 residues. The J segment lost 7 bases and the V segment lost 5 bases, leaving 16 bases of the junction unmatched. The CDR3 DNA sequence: TGTGCCAGCAGTCCACGAGGGGGGACAGGAGGTTTGCAGCCCCAGCATTTT. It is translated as CASSPRGGTGGLQPQHF.

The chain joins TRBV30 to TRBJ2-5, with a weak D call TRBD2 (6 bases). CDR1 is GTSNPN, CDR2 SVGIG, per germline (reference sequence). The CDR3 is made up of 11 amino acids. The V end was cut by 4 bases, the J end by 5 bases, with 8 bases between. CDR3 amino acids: CAWMEGETQYF. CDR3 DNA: TGTGCCTGGATGGAGGGGGAGACCCAGTACTTC. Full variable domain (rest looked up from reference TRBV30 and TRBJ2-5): SQTIHQWPATLVQPVGSPLSLECTVEGTSNPNLYWYRQAAGRGLQLLFYSVGIGQISSEVPQNLSASRPQDRQFILSSKKLLLSDSGFYLCAWMEGETQYFGPGTRLLVL.

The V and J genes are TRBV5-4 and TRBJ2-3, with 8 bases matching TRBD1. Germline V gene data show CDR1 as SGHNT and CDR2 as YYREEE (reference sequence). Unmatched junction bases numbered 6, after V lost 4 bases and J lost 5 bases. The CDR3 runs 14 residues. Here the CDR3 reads CASSNGQGRDTQYF. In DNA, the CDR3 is TGTGCCAGCAGCAATGGACAGGGAAGAGATACGCAGTATTTT.